Here is one T cell receptor (beta chain) with its context. What it recognizes is unknown. These data are taken from a study of cytomegalovirus exposure and HLA in healthy donors. In the study overall: Drawn from HLA-typed donors, around 85 million unique TCRs were held in an early data release. Study-wide findings and caveats: The study designated 150 or so TCR beta chains cytomegalovirus-associated.

PCR used 60 Vbeta primers and 13 Jbeta primers. The repertoire was sequenced with immunoSEQ multiplex PCR; TCRdb's copy has only in-frame clones and lacks some. The sample holds 60,000 to 100,000 clones, around 79% seen once. The CDR3 length is 16 residues. The germline CDR1 and CDR2 sequences are MDHEN and SYDVKM. Trimming removed 3 bases from V and 2 bases from J, with 15 bases in between. The chain joins TRBV28 to TRBJ2-3; D perhaps matches TRBD2 (6 bases). The receptor was derived from a male donor in good health and CMV-seropositive. The sequencing input was PBMCs. In DNA form, the CDR3 reads TGTGCCAGCAGTTTGTTATGGCGGGGCGACACAGATACGCAGTATTTT. This encodes CASSLLWRGDTDTQYF.